A single sample is the source of the 20 T cell receptor beta chains below, sequenced in a study of cytomegalovirus exposure and HLA in healthy donors. Produced via immunoSEQ multiplex PCR; TCRdb's table is partial and in-frame only. Among 150,000 to 200,000 clones, around 82% were seen once, and the ten largest hold 10%. Sequences were obtained from PBMCs. These receptors originate from a man aged 30 to 39 in good health and CMV-seropositive.

This clone was observed a single time. The junction departs from germline at one end; a sequencing error may be responsible. The chain combines TRBV5-1 with TRBJ2-3; D might be TRBD1 or TRBD2, each matching 6 bases. CDR1 and CDR2 from the germline V gene are SGHRS and YFSETQ. The length of the CDR3 is 14 residues. The CDR3 DNA reads as TGCGCCAGCAACTTGGGGGGCTTCACAGATACGCAGTATTTT. This gives the protein CASNLGGFTDTQYF.

V gene TRBV28 combines with J gene TRBJ1-1; the D is unclear. Germline CDR1 MDHEN, CDR2 SYDVKM. This CDR3 has 13 residues. The V end lost 5 bases, the J end lost 4 bases, and 11 bases lay between the germline ends. The CDR3 protein is CASSVQDFTEAFF. The CDR3 bases are TGTGCCAGCAGTGTTCAGGATTTCACTGAAGCTTTCTTT.

The chain is built from TRBV29-1 and TRBJ2-5; TRBD2 is a possible D gene (5 bases). The CDR3 totals 13 residues. Germline V CDR1 and CDR2: SQVTM, ANQGSEA. Trimming stripped 7 bases from V and 5 bases from J, with 17 bases between. In nucleotides, the CDR3 is TGCAGCGCGGGAACGGACTCTGGGGAGACCCAGTACTTC. Its translation is CSAGTDSGETQYF.

The V call is TRBV6-5, the J call TRBJ2-2; tentative D call: TRBD2 (6 bases). Germline CDR1 and CDR2: MNHEY and SVGAGI. CDR3 size: 13 residues. Trimming shortened V by 8 bases and J by 14 bases, and 21 bases separated the two germline ends. Here the CDR3 DNA reads TGTGCCAGCGGGGAGAGCGGGTCCCCGGATCTGTTTTTT. Its protein is CASGESGSPDLFF.

The genes are TRBV4-1 and TRBJ1-2; 8 nucleotides align to TRBD1. The CDR3 is 16 amino acids. Trimming removed 1 base from V and 4 bases from J; junction bases left unmatched: 8. The V gene's germline CDR1 is MGHRA and CDR2 YSYEKL. The CDR3 protein is CASSQGPGQALYGYTF. The CDR3, as DNA: TGCGCCAGCAGCCAAGGACCGGGACAGGCGCTCTATGGCTACACCTTC.

The chain carries TRBV30 and TRBJ2-3, with TRBD1 matching over 8 bases. Trimming at V came to 3 bases and at J to 3 bases, leaving 11 bases not matched to a gene. The germline CDR1 and CDR2 sequences are GTSNPN and SVGIG (reference sequence). This CDR3 region has 16 residues. CDR3 loop: CAWRGQVSGRTDTQYF. In DNA, the CDR3 is TGTGCCTGGAGGGGACAGGTCTCGGGTAGAACAGATACGCAGTATTTT. Combining the CDR3 with reference TRBV30 and TRBJ2-3 gives the whole variable domain SQTIHQWPATLVQPVGSPLSLECTVEGTSNPNLYWYRQAAGRGLQLLFYSVGIGQISSEVPQNLSASRPQDRQFILSSKKLLLSDSGFYLCAWRGQVSGRTDTQYFGPGTRLTVL.

The chain links TRBV19 to TRBJ1-1, with TRBD1 matching over 8 bases. The germline CDR1 and CDR2 sequences are LNHDA and SQIVND (reference sequence). V dropped 3 bases and J dropped 5; count of bases not matched to a gene: 2. The CDR3 covers 13 residues. The CDR3 nucleotides are TGTGCCAGTAGTATGACAGGGGAGACTGAAGCTTTCTTT. This gives the protein CASSMTGETEAFF.

The rearrangement uses TRBV25-1 and TRBJ2-7; D possibly corresponds to TRBD2 (7 bases). The CDR3 is made up of 15 amino acids. Trimming took off 0 bases at V and 5 bases at J, with 14 bases between the two ends. Germline V lookup: CDR1 MGHDK, CDR2 SYGVNS. DNA for the CDR3: TGTGCCAGCAGTGAATATGGGGGGGCGCAGGACGAGCAGTACTTC. This sequence encodes CASSEYGGAQDEQYF.

The chain recombines TRBV21-1 with TRBJ2-7; the table's D call, TRBD2, has no DNA check behind it. TRBV21-1 is an annotated pseudogene. This CDR3 contains 15 residues. CDR3 coding DNA: TGTGCCAGCAACGGGGGACTACCGACCTACTACGAGCAGTACTTC. This codes for CASNGGLPTYYEQYF.

The rearrangement joins TRBV4-1 to TRBJ1-2; D might be TRBD1 (6 bases). The ends were cut back, 0 bases at V and 2 bases at J, with 16 bases in the middle. This CDR3 contains 17 residues. Germline CDR1 and CDR2: MGHRA and YSYEKL. CDR3 region: CASSQDRVRGTNYGYTF. The CDR3 nucleotides are TGCGCCAGCAGCCAAGATCGCGTGCGGGGGACAAACTATGGCTACACCTTC.

This chain joins TRBV28 and TRBJ1-2; D unresolved. This CDR3 spans 14 amino acids. CDR1 and CDR2 (germline): MDHEN, SYDVKM. V was pared by 6 bases and J by 3 bases, with 14 bases between. CDR3 DNA: TGTGCCAGCAGCCAAGGAGGTCGATACTATGGCTACACCTTC. Protein product: CASSQGGRYYGYTF.

The V call is TRBV9, the J call TRBJ2-7; 7 bases agree with TRBD1. CDR3 length: 13 amino acids. Germline trimming cut 7 bases from V and 2 bases from J; bases unmatched to any gene: 6. CDR1 is SGDLS and CDR2 is YYNGEE in the germline V gene. The CDR3 sequence is CASGRDSTYEQYF. The CDR3 nucleotides are TGTGCCAGCGGCCGGGACAGTACCTACGAGCAGTACTTC.

J is TRBJ2-7 and V is TRBV7-2; 10 nucleotides align to TRBD2. From germline, CDR1 is SGHTA and CDR2 FQGNSA. Unmatched junction bases numbered 10, after V lost 5 bases and J lost 6 bases. The CDR3 length is 15 residues. CDR3 nucleotides: TGTGCCAGCAGCCCCTCCGGGACTAGCGTCATCGAGCAGTACTTC. It codes for CASSPSGTSVIEQYF. The variable domain in full, with the rest retrieved from reference TRBV7-2 and TRBJ2-7, is GAGVSQSPSNKVTEKGKDVELRCDPISGHTALYWYRQSLGQGLEFLIYFQGNSAPDKSGLPSDRFSAERTGGSVSTLTIQRTQQEDSAVYLCASSPSGTSVIEQYFGPGTRLTVT.

This rearrangement joins TRBV30 to TRBJ1-1, with 7 positions matching TRBD1. V lost 2 bases, J lost 7 bases, and 7 bases stayed unmatched. From germline, CDR1 is GTSNPN and CDR2 SVGIG (reference sequence). There are 13 residues in the CDR3. CDR3 sequence reads: CAWSRGQTLEAFF. The CDR3, as DNA: TGTGCCTGGAGTAGGGGACAGACCCTTGAAGCTTTCTTT.

V usage is TRBV27 and J usage is TRBJ2-5; TRBD2 matches at 9 bases. The ends lost 3 bases at V and 1 base at J; junction bases unmatched: 6. The CDR3 length is 16 residues. Germline assignment: CDR1 MNHEY and CDR2 SMNVEV (reference sequence). CDR3 bases: TGTGCCAGCAGTTTGGGGCTAGCGGGGACCCAAGAGACCCAGTACTTC. Translated, it gives CASSLGLAGTQETQYF.

The chain employs TRBV19 and TRBJ1-2; 9 bases map to TRBD1. The germline V gene encodes CDR1 LNHDA and CDR2 SQIVND (reference sequence). Unmatched junction bases numbered 18, after V lost 5 bases and J lost 5 bases. This CDR3 spans 18 amino acids. Here the CDR3 DNA reads TGTGCCAGTAGTCCCCGTCCATACCCGGGACAGGGATGGTATGGCTACACCTTC. It codes for CASSPRPYPGQGWYGYTF. The complete variable domain, with remaining parts taken from reference TRBV19 and TRBJ1-2, reads DGGITQSPKYLFRKEGQNVTLSCEQNLNHDAMYWYRQDPGQGLRLIYYSQIVNDFQKGDIAEGYSVSREKKESFPLTVTSAQKNPTAFYLCASSPRPYPGQGWYGYTFGSGTRLTVV.

This chain uses TRBV4-1 with TRBJ1-4, with 12 nucleotides matching TRBD1. Germline trimming cut 1 base from V and 3 bases from J; bases unmatched to any gene: 3. This CDR3 is 17 amino acids long. Germline lookup yields CDR1 MGHRA and CDR2 YSYEKL. CDR3 sequence: CASSQGDRGLSNEKLFF. For the CDR3, the DNA is TGCGCCAGCAGCCAAGGGGACAGGGGGCTTTCTAATGAAAAACTGTTTTTT.

The genes are TRBV7-8 and TRBJ1-5, with a weak D call TRBD1 (5 bases). Trimming stripped 5 bases from V and 0 bases from J, with 14 bases between. Looked up from germline, CDR1 is SGHVS and CDR2 is FQNEAQ. This CDR3 has 16 amino acids. CDR3 residues: CASSMRGRNSNQPQHF. For the CDR3, the DNA is TGTGCCAGCAGCATGCGGGGCAGGAATAGCAATCAGCCCCAGCATTTT.

The V and J genes are TRBV13 and TRBJ2-1, with D perhaps matching TRBD1 (6 bases). In germline, CDR1 is PRHDT, CDR2 FYEKMQ (reference sequence). Trimming removed 3 bases at V and 7 bases at J, with 19 bases between. The CDR3 loop spans 16 amino acids. CDR3 nucleotides: TGTGCCAGCAGCTTCATCCGGGACACCCATCTGAATGAGCAGTTCTTC. Translating gives CASSFIRDTHLNEQFF.

This rearrangement joins TRBV27 to TRBJ2-4; 14 positions agree with TRBD2. CDR1 and CDR2 from the germline V gene are MNHEY and SMNVEV (reference sequence). CDR3 length: 18 amino acids. The V segment lost 5 bases and the J segment 7 bases; nucleotides outside the gene matches: 13. The CDR3 spells CASSNLLGTSGGKNIQYF. CDR3 DNA: TGTGCCAGCAGTAACCTGCTTGGGACTAGCGGGGGTAAGAACATTCAGTACTTC.